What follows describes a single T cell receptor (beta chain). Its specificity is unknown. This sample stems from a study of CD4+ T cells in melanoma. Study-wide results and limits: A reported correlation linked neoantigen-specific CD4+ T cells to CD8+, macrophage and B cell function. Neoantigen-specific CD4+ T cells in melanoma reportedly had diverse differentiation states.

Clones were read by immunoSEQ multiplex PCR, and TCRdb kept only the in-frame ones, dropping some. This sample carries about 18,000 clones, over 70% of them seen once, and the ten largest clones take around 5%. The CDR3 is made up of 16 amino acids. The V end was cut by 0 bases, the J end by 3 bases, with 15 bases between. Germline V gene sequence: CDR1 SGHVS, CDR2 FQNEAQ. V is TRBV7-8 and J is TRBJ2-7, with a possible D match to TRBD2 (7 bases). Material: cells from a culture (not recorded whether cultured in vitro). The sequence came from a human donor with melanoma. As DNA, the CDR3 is TGTGCCAGCAGCTTAGCGCGGGTGGGAGGGGGCTACGAGCAGTACTTC. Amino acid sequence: CASSLARVGGGYEQYF. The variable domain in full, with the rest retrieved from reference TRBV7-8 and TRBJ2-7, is GAGVSQSPRYKVAKRGQDVALRCDPISGHVSLFWYQQALGQGPEFLTYFQNEAQLDKSGLPSDRFFAERPEGSVSTLKIQRTQQEDSAVYLCASSLARVGGGYEQYFGPGTRLTVT.